This T cell receptor beta chain was recorded in a study of T cell responses to AZD1222 COVID-19 vaccine. Regarding this clone: The target antigen is unknown.

Libraries were prepared by immunoSEQ multiplex PCR; TCRdb keeps only in-frame clonotypes and omits some of them. The sample has under 85,000 clones; 70% to 90% are singletons. The germline CDR1 and CDR2 sequences are SGHRS and YFSETQ. V lost 2 bases, J lost 4 bases, and 9 bases lay in between. The CDR3 sequence is 14 residues long. Study findings and constraints: Regions left unmutated in variants are reportedly the target of nearly half of spike-specific TCRs. CD4 TCRs covered the whole spike, strongest at regions 160-218 and 743-854. Repertoires were sampled only after the peak T cell response.

This material consisted of peripheral blood, taken on day 0 of AZD1222 vaccination. The clonotype comes from an adult in good health. The chain uses TRBV5-1 and TRBJ1-4, with D unclear. CDR3 sequence reads: CASSFTELNEKLFF. The CDR3 DNA sequence: TGCGCCAGCAGCTTTACAGAGCTTAATGAAAAACTGTTTTTT.